The present T cell receptor (beta chain) was sequenced within a study of T cell responses to AZD1222 COVID-19 vaccine (dated by TCRdb to the early 2020s). About the investigation overall: TCR sequencing covered some 250 trial participants: about 210 given two doses of AZD1222 and 26 given two doses of MenACWY control vaccine. Trial participants were enrolled by age into 18-55, 56-69 and 70-plus year subgroups, with 148, 28 and 57 TCR-sequenced participants respectively. What the authors observed across the whole study: In the small 56-69-year group, the increase in depth fell short of significance, most likely because of low power. Because no samples from the day 14 peak response were available, repertoires could be characterized only after the peak T cell response. The vaccine-associated CD4 TCRs covered the entire spike protein, and the dominant responses fell in regions 160-218 and 743-854. Reportedly, almost half of the unique spike-specific TCRs recognized epitopes lying outside the regions that are mutated in the B.1.351 and B.1.1.7 variants. After two AZD1222 doses, spike-specific TCR breadth and depth were significantly higher than at day 0 and than in MenACWY recipients. Only five or six AZD1222 recipients were SARS-CoV-2 seropositive at baseline, limiting conclusions about previously exposed vaccinees. Participants were mostly white British, with more females than males. The authors suggested clonal diversity may have been underestimated.

The CDR3 has 12 amino acids, counting the end cysteine and phenylalanine. CDR3 DNA is the only sequence kept; it has 36 bases, read in frame from the first base. V is pared back by 4 bases and J by 4 bases, with 8 bases lying between the germline termini. The CDR3 regions of human TCRbeta chains were analyzed by immunosequencing. The paper's processing steps were these. TCRs in the repertoires were matched against a reference library of SARS-CoV-2-specific TCRs that had been generated with the MIRA antigen-specificity platform. Breadth meant the fraction of unique TCRs that were SARS-CoV-2-associated, whereas depth meant the fraction of total T cells that were SARS-CoV-2-associated. Using the MIRA data, each spike-specific TCR was assigned both to the spike region to which the TCR was reactive and to a CD4 or CD8 class. Log10-transformed breadth and depth values were compared by one-way ANOVA with Sidak's multiple comparisons tests. The source is immuneACCESS, and TCRdb retained only in-frame sequences with V and J called. Part of the clones is not carried over; for the studies checked, unresolved V genes explain less than half of this, and the remainder is unexplained. From that table come the V and J calls and clone size; the DNA was used to work out D and trimming. This sample is represented by about 140,000 clones; 92% of them were singletons. Over 4% of the sample rests with the top ten.

On this clone itself: Its antigen is currently not known. It has no much larger one-base neighbor in the sample; base qualities were not kept.

The sample's time point, from its label and the paper: about 28 days (+/-7) after the second vaccine dose. AZD1222 recipients whose second dose came at about 4 weeks and those whose second dose came at about 12 weeks were combined into one group, since spike-specific TCR depth and breadth did not differ between the two schedules. Samples from vaccinated people were obtained from the UK trials COV001 and COV002, which included a single-blind randomized controlled phase 2/3 trial of AZD1222 (ChAdOx1 nCoV-19) in healthy adults. Trial participant PBMC samples were collected at day 0 and day 28 after the second dose for TCRbeta chain sequencing.

Recombination connected TRBV12-3 or TRBV12-4 to TRBJ2-7, with the D gene too uncertain to name. The sequences come from peripheral blood, collected 28 days after the second AZD1222 dose. The sequence came from an adult who received the AZD1222 COVID-19 vaccine. The nucleotides are TGTGCCAGCAGTTGGGGTGGATACGAGCAGTACTTC. Translated, it gives CASSWGGYEQYF.